This entry describes one T cell receptor beta chain. The antigen is undetermined. The data originate from a study of cytomegalovirus exposure and HLA in healthy donors. Germline V gives CDR1 MNHEY, CDR2 SVGAGI. The CDR3 loop spans 15 amino acids. With 0 bases removed from V and 2 bases from J, the gap between germline ends came to 11 bases. Primers: 60 Vbeta forward and 13 Jbeta reverse. Using immunoSEQ multiplex PCR, the repertoire was profiled, and TCRdb retains in-frame clones only, with some absent. The sample has under 200,000 clones; roughly 80% are singletons. General study points: Upon later analysis, TCR association rates were observed to vary by HLA locus, being highest for DRB1 and lowest for HLA-C.

The receptor was isolated from a man younger than 40 in good health and CMV-seropositive. The chain couples TRBV6-5 to TRBJ2-7; the D gene is possibly TRBD1 (6 bases). The sample taken for sequencing was PBMCs. CDR3 coding DNA: TGTGCCAGCAGTTACTCGTCAGGGGAGACCTACGAGCAGTACTTC. Translation gives CASSYSSGETYEQYF.